This T cell receptor beta chain was observed in a study of OX40 agonist ivuxolimab in advanced cancers. TCRdb's copy holds only in-frame clones and misses some; the assay was immunoSEQ multiplex PCR. This repertoire shows around 83,000 clones, 88% found once; its top ten account for roughly 4.5%. Germline-derived CDR1 and CDR2 are LNHDA and SQIVND (reference sequence). V was cut by 3 bases and J by 3 bases, with 11 bases left in between. The CDR3 covers 14 residues. The chain couples TRBV19 to TRBJ1-1; D possibly corresponds to TRBD1 (5 bases). This receptor was taken from an adult with an advanced solid tumor such as melanoma, head and neck, liver or kidney cancer. Material: CD4+ or CD8+ T cells sorted from blood, obtained in a trial of the OX40 agonist ivuxolimab. CDR3 protein: CASSIDGTHTEAFF. CDR3 DNA sequence: TGTGCCAGTAGTATCGACGGGACGCACACTGAAGCTTTCTTT.